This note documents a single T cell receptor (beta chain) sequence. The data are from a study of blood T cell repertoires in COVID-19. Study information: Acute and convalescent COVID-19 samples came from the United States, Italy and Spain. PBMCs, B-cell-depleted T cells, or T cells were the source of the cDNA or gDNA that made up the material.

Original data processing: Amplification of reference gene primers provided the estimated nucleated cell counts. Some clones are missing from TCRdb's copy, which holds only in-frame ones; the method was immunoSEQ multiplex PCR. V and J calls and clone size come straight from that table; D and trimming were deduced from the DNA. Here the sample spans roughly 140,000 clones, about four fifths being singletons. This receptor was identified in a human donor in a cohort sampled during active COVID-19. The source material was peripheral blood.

The CDR3 sequence is CASSSADRGDEQFF. Written as DNA, the CDR3 is TGTGCCAGCAGCTCGGCTGACAGGGGCGATGAGCAGTTCTTC. The chain recombines TRBV5-4 with TRBJ2-1; 8 nucleotides line up with TRBD1. CDR3 size: 14 residues. In germline, CDR1 is SGHNT, CDR2 YYREEE (reference sequence). V lost 3 bases, J lost 8 bases, and 7 bases stayed unmatched.